Shown below are 7 T cell receptor beta chains from a single sample sequenced in a study of cytomegalovirus exposure and HLA in healthy donors. PCR employed 60 Vbeta and 13 Jbeta primers. This table comes from immunoSEQ multiplex PCR, and its TCRdb copy is limited to in-frame clones, with some not included. The sample shows 150,000 to 200,000 clones, 65% to 75% of them seen only once. Specimen: PBMCs. The receptor source for this set is a girl under 18 in good health and CMV-seronegative.

This clone was detected once. The chain links TRBV7-9 to TRBJ1-3; D ambiguous. The V end was cut by 5 bases, the J end by 0 bases, with 2 bases between. CDR1 is SEHNR, CDR2 FQNEAQ, per germline (reference sequence). The CDR3 has 12 residues. CDR3 coding DNA: TGTGCCAGCAGCCGCTCTGGAAACACCATATATTTT. The encoded protein is CASSRSGNTIYF.

J is TRBJ1-2 and V is TRBV6-1, with no clear D. V shed 2 bases and J shed 5 bases, with 12 bases lying between them. The length of the CDR3 is 14 residues. The germline gives CDR1 MNHNS, CDR2 SASEGT. CDR3 region: CASSEFGRTYGYTF. CDR3 bases: TGTGCCAGCAGTGAATTCGGCCGGACTTATGGCTACACCTTC.

The chain combines TRBV5-1 with TRBJ2-3; D is perhaps TRBD2 (6 bases). The CDR3 is 16 residues long. Germline lookup yields CDR1 SGHRS and CDR2 YFSETQ. V was pared by 4 bases and J by 1 base, with 16 bases between. The CDR3 spells CASSKDGGRGTDTQYF. CDR3 DNA: TGCGCCAGCAGCAAGGACGGGGGTCGAGGCACAGATACGCAGTATTTT.

This clone was found a few times. V usage is TRBV5-4 and J usage is TRBJ1-4, with D maybe TRBD1 (5 bases). CDR3 size: 15 residues. Looked up from germline, CDR1 is SGHNT and CDR2 is YYREEE (reference sequence). The germline V and J ends were trimmed by 4 bases and 0 bases, with 10 bases remaining between them. CDR3 region: CASSPGTATNEKLFF. CDR3 coding DNA: TGTGCCAGCAGCCCGGGGACTGCAACTAATGAAAAACTGTTTTTT.

This clone occurred a few times. The CDR3 DNA reads TGTGCCAGCAGCCCAGACAGGGGGCATTTGAAAAAACTGTTTTTT. Amino acids: CASSPDRGHLKKLFF. This rearrangement joins TRBV7-8 to TRBJ1-4, with 10 bases that match TRBD1. The CDR3 extends over 15 amino acids. V dropped 5 bases and J dropped 9; count of bases not matched to a gene: 9. CDR1 SGHVS and CDR2 FQNEAQ come from the germline V gene.

The chain carries TRBV6-1 and TRBJ1-4, with TRBD1 as a possible D gene (6 bases). Germline values: CDR1 MNHNS, CDR2 SASEGT. The CDR3 extends over 14 amino acids. V was shortened by 7 bases and J by 6 bases, with 15 bases between the two germline ends. The CDR3 loop reads CASTADRKDEKLFF. The CDR3 DNA sequence: TGTGCCAGCACCGCCGACAGGAAAGATGAAAAACTGTTTTTT.

The chain couples TRBV6-1 to TRBJ2-7, with 8 nucleotides matching TRBD1. The germline V gene has CDR1 MNHNS and CDR2 SASEGT. V trimming: 1 base; J trimming: 3 bases; junction bases outside the gene matches: 5. The CDR3 contains 15 residues. The CDR3 DNA sequence: TGTGCCAGCAGTGAAGGGACAGGGAAGGGCTACGAGCAGTACTTC. Translated: CASSEGTGKGYEQYF.